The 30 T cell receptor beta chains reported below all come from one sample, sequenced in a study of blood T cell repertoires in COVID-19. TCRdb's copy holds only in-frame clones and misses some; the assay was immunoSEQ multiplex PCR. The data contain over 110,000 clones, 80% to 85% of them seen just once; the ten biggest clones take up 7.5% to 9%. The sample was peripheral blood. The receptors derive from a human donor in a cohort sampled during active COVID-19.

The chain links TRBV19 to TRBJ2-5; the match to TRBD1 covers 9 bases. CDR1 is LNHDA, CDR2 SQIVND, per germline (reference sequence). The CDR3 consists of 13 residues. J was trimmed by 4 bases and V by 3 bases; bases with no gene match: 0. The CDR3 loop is CASSMDRGETQYF. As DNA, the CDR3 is TGTGCCAGTAGTATGGACAGGGGAGAGACCCAGTACTTC.

The CDR3 reads CASSLDSSTDTQYF. In DNA form, the CDR3 reads TGTGCCAGCAGTCTTGACAGTAGCACAGATACGCAGTATTTT. The rearrangement uses TRBV7-2 and TRBJ2-3; D possibly corresponds to TRBD1 (5 bases). The V end was cut by 6 bases, the J end by 0 bases, with 10 bases between. The CDR3 contains 14 residues. Germline V gives CDR1 SGHTA, CDR2 FQGNSA.

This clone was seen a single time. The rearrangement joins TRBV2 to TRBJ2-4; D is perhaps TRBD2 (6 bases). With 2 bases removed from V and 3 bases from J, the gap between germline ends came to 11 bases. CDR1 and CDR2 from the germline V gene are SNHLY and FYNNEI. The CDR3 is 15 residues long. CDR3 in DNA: TGTGCCAGCAGTGAAAATTGGGGGGACAAAAACATTCAGTACTTC. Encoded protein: CASSENWGDKNIQYF.

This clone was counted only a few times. CDR3 coding DNA: TGTGCCACCAGTCTGGCTCGGGATGCCGGGGAGCTGTTTTTT. Protein sequence: CATSLARDAGELFF. This sequence joins TRBV24-1 and TRBJ2-2; tentative D call: TRBD2 (5 bases). The length of the CDR3 is 14 residues. The V gene's germline CDR1 is KGHDR and CDR2 SFDVKD. V gave up 6 bases and J gave up 6 bases, with 13 bases separating them.

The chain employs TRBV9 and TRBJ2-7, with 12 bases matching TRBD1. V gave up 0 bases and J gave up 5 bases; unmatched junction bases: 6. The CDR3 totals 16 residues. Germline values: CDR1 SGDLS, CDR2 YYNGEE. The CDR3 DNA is TGTGCCAGCAGCGTAGGTCTGGGGACAGGGGGCCACGAGCAGTACTTC. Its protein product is CASSVGLGTGGHEQYF.

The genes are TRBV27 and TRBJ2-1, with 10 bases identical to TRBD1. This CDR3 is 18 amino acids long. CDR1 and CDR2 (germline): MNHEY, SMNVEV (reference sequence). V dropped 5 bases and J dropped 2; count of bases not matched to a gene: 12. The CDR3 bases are TGTGCCAGCAGTCCCGGGACAGGGGCCGGGGTTACCTACAATGAGCAGTTCTTC. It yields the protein CASSPGTGAGVTYNEQFF.

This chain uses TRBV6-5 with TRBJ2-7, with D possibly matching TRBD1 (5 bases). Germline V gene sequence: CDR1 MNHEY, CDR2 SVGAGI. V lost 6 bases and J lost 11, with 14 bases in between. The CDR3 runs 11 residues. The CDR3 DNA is TGTGCCAGCAGAACGACAGAGTTCGAGTACTTC. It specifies CASRTTEFEYF.

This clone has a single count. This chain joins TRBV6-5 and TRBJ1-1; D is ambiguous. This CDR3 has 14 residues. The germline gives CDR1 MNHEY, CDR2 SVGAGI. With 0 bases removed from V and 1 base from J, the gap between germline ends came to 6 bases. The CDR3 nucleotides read TGTGCCAGCAGTTACTCCCCAGGGAACACTGAAGCTTTCTTT. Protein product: CASSYSPGNTEAFF.

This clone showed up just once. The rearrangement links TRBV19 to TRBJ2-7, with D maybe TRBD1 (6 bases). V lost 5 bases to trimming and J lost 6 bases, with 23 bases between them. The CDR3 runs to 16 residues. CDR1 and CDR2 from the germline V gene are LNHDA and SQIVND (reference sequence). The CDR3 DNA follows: TGTGCCAGTAGTTTACTTACAGGGTTTGACCTTACCGAGCAGTACTTC. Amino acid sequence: CASSLLTGFDLTEQYF.

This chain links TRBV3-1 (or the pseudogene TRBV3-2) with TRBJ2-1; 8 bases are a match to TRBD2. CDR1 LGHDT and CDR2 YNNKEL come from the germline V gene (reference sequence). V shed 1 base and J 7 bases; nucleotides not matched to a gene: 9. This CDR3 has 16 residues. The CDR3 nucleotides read TGTGCCAGCAGCCAAGTGTACACCGGGAGGGGGAATGAGCAGTTCTTC. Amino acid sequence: CASSQVYTGRGNEQFF.

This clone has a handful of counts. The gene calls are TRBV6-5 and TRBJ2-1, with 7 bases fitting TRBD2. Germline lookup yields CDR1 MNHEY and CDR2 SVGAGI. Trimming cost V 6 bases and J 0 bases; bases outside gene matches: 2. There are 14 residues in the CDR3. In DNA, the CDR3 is TGTGCCAGCAGCCTAGCGGCCTCCTACAATGAGCAGTTCTTC. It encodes CASSLAASYNEQFF.

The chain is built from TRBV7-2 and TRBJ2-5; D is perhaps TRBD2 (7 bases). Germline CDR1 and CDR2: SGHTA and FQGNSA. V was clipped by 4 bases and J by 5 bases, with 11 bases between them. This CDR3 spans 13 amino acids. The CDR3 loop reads CASSWEGVETQYF. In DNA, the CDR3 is TGTGCCAGCAGCTGGGAGGGGGTGGAGACCCAGTACTTC.

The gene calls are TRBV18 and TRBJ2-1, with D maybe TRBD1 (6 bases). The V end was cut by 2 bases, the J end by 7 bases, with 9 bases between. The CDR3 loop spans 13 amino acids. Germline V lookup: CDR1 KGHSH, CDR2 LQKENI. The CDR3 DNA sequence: TGTGCCAGCTCACCAAACAGGGCAAATGAGCAGTTCTTC. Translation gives CASSPNRANEQFF.

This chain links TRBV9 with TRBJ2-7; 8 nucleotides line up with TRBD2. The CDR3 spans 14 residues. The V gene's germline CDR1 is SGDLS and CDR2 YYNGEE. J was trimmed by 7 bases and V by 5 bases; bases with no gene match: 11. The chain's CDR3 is CASSSPGLDPEQYF. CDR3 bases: TGTGCCAGCAGTAGCCCGGGACTAGATCCTGAGCAGTACTTC.

This chain's CDR3 is CASSPGTSGSGEQYF. CDR3 DNA: TGCGCCAGCAGCCCAGGGACTAGCGGGAGTGGAGAGCAGTACTTC. The chain recombines TRBV4-1 with TRBJ2-7, with 14 bases identical to TRBD2. CDR1 is MGHRA and CDR2 is YSYEKL in the germline V gene. V gave up 4 bases and J gave up 7 bases; unmatched junction bases: 6. CDR3 length: 15 residues.

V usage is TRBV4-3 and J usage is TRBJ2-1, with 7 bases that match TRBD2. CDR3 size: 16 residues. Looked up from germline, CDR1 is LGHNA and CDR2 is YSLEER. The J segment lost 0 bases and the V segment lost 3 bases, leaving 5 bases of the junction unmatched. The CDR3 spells CASSQATSASYNEQFF. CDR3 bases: TGCGCCAGCAGCCAGGCTACTAGCGCCTCCTACAATGAGCAGTTCTTC.

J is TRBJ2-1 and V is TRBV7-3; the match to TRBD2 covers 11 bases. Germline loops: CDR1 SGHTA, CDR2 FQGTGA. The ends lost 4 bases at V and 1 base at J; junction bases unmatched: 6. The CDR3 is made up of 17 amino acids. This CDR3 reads CASSSRGLADSYNEQFF. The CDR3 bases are TGTGCCAGCAGCTCGCGGGGACTAGCGGATTCCTACAATGAGCAGTTCTTC.

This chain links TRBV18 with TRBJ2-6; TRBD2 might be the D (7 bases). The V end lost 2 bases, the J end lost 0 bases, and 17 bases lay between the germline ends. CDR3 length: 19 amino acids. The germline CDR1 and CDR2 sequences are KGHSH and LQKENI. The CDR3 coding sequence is TGTGCCAGCTCACCATATCGAACAGGGAGGGACTCTGGGGCCAACGTCCTGACTTTC. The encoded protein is CASSPYRTGRDSGANVLTF. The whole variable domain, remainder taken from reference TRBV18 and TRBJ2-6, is NAGVMQNPRHLVRRRGQEARLRCSPMKGHSHVYWYRQLPEEGLKFMVYLQKENIIDESGMPKERFSAEFPKEGPSILRIQQVVRGDSAAYFCASSPYRTGRDSGANVLTFGAGSRLTVL.

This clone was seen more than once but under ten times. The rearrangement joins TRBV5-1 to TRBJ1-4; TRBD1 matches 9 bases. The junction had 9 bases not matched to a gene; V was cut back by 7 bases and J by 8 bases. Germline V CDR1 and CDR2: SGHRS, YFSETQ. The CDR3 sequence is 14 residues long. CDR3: CASRIGQGREKLFF. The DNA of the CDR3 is TGCGCCAGCCGAATAGGACAGGGGAGGGAAAAACTGTTTTTT.

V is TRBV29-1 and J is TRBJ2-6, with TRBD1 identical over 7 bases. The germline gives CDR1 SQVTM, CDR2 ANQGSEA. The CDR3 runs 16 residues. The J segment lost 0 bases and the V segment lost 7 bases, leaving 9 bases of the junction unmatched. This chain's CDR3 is CSALDRDRSGANVLTF. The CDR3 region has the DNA TGCAGCGCACTAGACAGGGACCGCTCTGGGGCCAACGTCCTGACTTTC.

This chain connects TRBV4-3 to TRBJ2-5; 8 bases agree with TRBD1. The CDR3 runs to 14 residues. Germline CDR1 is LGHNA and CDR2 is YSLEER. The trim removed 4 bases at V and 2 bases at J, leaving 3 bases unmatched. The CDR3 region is CASSLWTGQETQYF. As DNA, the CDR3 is TGCGCCAGCAGCCTCTGGACAGGGCAAGAGACCCAGTACTTC.

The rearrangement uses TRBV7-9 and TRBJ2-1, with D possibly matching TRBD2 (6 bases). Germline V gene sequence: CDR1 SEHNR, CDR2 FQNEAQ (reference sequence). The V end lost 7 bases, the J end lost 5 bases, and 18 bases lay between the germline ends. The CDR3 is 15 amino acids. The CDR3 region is CASTSMALANNEQFF. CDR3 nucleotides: TGTGCCAGCACCAGCATGGCACTAGCTAACAATGAGCAGTTCTTC. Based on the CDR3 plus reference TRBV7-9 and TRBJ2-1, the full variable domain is DTGVSQNPRHKITKRGQNVTFRCDPISEHNRLYWYRQTLGQGPEFLTYFQNEAQLEKSRLLSDRFSAERPKGSFSTLEIQRTEQGDSAMYLCASTSMALANNEQFFGPGTRLTVL.

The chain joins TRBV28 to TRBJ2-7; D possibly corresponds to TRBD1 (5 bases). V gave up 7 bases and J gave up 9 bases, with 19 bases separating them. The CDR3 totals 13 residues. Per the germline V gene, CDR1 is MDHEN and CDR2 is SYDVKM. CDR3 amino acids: CASTIVDGAGQYF. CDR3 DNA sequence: TGTGCCAGCACGATCGTCGATGGGGCCGGGCAGTACTTC.

CDR3 in amino acids: CASSPTGTESGETQYF. The CDR3 coding sequence is TGTGCCAGCTCACCAACTGGGACAGAGAGCGGGGAGACCCAGTACTTC. The chain combines TRBV18 with TRBJ2-5; maybe TRBD1 (7 bases). CDR1 and CDR2 (germline): KGHSH, LQKENI. CDR3 length: 16 residues. Trimming shortened V by 2 bases and J by 5 bases, and 18 bases separated the two germline ends.

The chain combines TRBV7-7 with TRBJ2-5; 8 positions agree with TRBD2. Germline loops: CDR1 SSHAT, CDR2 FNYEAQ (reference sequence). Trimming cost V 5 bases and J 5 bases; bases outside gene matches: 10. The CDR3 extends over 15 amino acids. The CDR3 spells CASSPALAVKETQYF. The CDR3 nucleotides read TGTGCCAGCAGCCCGGCACTAGCGGTAAAGGAGACCCAGTACTTC.

The CDR3 is CASSHTGTGATEAFF. DNA for the CDR3: TGCGCCAGCAGCCATACCGGGACAGGGGCGACTGAAGCTTTCTTT. The rearrangement uses TRBV5-1 and TRBJ1-1; TRBD1 matches at 10 bases. J lost 5 bases, V lost 4 bases, and 8 bases had no gene match. Per the germline V gene, CDR1 is SGHRS and CDR2 is YFSETQ. The length of the CDR3 is 15 residues.

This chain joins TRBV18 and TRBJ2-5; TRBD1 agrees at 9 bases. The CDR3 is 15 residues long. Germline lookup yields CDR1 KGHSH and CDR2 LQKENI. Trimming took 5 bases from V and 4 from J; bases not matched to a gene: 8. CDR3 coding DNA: TGTGCCAGCTCAAGCCGGGACAGGGAGGGAGAGACCCAGTACTTC. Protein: CASSSRDREGETQYF.

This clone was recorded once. CDR3 coding DNA: TGTGCCAGCAGCGGGGCCGGACTAGCGGGTGGCAATGAGCAGTTCTTC. This sequence encodes CASSGAGLAGGNEQFF. The chain couples TRBV9 to TRBJ2-1, with 11 positions matching TRBD2. This CDR3 comprises 16 residues. Germline V gene data show CDR1 as SGDLS and CDR2 as YYNGEE. V was clipped by 3 bases and J by 6 bases; unmatched bases: 8.

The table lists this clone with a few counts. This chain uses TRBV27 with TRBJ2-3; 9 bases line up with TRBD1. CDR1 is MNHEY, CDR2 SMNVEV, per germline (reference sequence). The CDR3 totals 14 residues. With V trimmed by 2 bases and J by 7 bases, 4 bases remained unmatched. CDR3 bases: TGTGCCAGCAGTTTAAGGGGACAGGGCAATACGCAGTATTTT. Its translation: CASSLRGQGNTQYF.

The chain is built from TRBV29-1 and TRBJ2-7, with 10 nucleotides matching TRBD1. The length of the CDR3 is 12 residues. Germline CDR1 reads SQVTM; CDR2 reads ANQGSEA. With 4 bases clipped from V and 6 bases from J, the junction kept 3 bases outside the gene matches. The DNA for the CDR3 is TGCAGCGTTGCGACAGGGGGCAGCGAGCAGTACTTC. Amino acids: CSVATGGSEQYF.